This TCR beta chain was found in a study of PD-L1 blockade in urothelial cancer. TCRdb's copy holds only in-frame clones and misses some; the assay was immunoSEQ multiplex PCR. The sample records 50,000 or so clones, approximately 87% being singletons. V lost 0 bases and J 5 bases, leaving 11 bases between the germline ends. The CDR3 runs to 15 residues. Each patient presented with locally advanced or metastatic urothelial carcinoma. The TCR was taken from a man aged 35 to 55 with urothelial cancer. The starting material was PBMCs, obtained around atezolizumab (anti-PD-L1) treatment. The chain uses TRBV23-1 and TRBJ2-1; D is undetermined. TRBV23-1 qualifies as an ORF whose function is uncertain. The CDR3 bases are TGCGCCAGCAGTCAATCAATTGGCGGAAACAATGAGCAGTTCTTC. Translated, it gives CASSQSIGGNNEQFF.